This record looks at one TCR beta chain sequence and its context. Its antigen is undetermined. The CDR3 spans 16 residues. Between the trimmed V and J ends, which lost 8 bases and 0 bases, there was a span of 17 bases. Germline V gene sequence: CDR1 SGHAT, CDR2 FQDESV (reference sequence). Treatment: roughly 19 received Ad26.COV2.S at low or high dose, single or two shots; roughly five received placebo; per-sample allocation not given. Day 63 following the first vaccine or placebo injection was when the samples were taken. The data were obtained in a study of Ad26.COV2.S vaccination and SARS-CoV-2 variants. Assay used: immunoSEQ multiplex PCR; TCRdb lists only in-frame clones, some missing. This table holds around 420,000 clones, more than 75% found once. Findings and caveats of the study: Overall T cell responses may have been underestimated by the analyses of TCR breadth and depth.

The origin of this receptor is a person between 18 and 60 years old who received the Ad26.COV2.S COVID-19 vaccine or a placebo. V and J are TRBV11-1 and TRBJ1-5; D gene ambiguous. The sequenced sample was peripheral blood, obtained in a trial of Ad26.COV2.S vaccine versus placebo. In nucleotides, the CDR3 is TGTGCCAGCCCCACCGGACCCCGGAATAGCAATCAGCCCCAGCATTTT. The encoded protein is CASPTGPRNSNQPQHF.